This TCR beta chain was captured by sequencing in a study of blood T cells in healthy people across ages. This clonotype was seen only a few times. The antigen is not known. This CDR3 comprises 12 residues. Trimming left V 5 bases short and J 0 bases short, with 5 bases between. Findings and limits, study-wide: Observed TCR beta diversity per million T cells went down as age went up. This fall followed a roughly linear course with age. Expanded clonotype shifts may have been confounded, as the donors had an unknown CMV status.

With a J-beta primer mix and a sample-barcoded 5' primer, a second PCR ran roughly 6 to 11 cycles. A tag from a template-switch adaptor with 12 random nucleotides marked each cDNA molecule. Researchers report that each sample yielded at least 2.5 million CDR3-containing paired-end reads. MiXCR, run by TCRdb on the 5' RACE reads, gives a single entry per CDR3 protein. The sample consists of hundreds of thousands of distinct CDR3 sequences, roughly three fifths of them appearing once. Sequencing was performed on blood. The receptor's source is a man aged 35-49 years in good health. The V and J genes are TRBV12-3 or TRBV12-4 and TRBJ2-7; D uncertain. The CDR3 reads CASSAVSYEQYF. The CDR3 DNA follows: TGTGCCAGCAGTGCGGTCTCCTACGAGCAGTACTTC.